What follows are 10 T cell receptor beta chains derived from one specimen sequenced in a study of cytomegalovirus exposure and HLA in healthy donors. The protocol was immunoSEQ multiplex PCR, while the TCRdb copy is restricted to in-frame clones and leaves out a portion. Of tens of thousands of clones in the sample, 90% to 95% were seen once. Sequencing was performed on PBMCs. The receptors were gathered from a man between 18 and 29 years old in good health and CMV-seronegative.

V and J are TRBV4-3 and TRBJ2-1, with 13 bases identical to TRBD2. Germline V lookup: CDR1 LGHNA, CDR2 YSLEER. Trimming took 0 bases from V and 6 from J; bases not matched to a gene: 2. The CDR3 contains 16 residues. As DNA, the CDR3 is TGCGCCAGCAGCCAAGAATGGACTAGCGGGAGCAATGAGCAGTTCTTC. Protein product: CASSQEWTSGSNEQFF.

The CDR3 loop reads CASSQNPLREGSYNEQFF. CDR3 nucleotides: TGCGCCAGCAGCCAAAACCCACTTCGGGAGGGGTCTTACAATGAGCAGTTCTTC. V usage is TRBV4-1 and J usage is TRBJ2-1, with 8 bases lining up with TRBD2. Germline V gene lookup returns CDR1 MGHRA and CDR2 YSYEKL. The ends lost 2 bases at V and 4 bases at J; junction bases unmatched: 13. The CDR3 loop spans 18 amino acids.

The CDR3 DNA sequence: TGTGCCAGCAGTGAATCCTCAGATACGCAGTATTTT. Amino acid sequence: CASSESSDTQYF. The chain employs TRBV6-1 and TRBJ2-3; D gene unclear. The V gene's germline CDR1 is MNHNS and CDR2 SASEGT. The CDR3 has 12 residues. The germline V and J ends were trimmed by 2 bases and 4 bases, with 4 bases remaining between them.

CDR3 region: CASSQVSSGAKLWQFF. The DNA for the CDR3 is TGTGCCAGCAGCCAAGTCTCAAGCGGAGCAAAACTGTGGCAGTTCTTC. The chain combines TRBV4-2 with TRBJ2-1; TRBD2 might be the D (5 bases). V was trimmed by 1 base and J by 12 bases, leaving 22 bases between them. Germline CDR1 and CDR2: LGHNA and YNFKEQ. This CDR3 region has 16 residues.

This rearrangement joins TRBV7-2 to TRBJ2-2, with D possibly being TRBD1 (6 bases). The CDR3 has 14 amino acids. Germline-derived CDR1 and CDR2 are SGHTA and FQGNSA. V dropped 3 bases and J dropped 8 bases, with 13 bases sitting between them. CDR3 nucleotides: TGTGCCAGCAGCTTCTACTCAGGGGTAGGGGAGCTGTTTTTT. This encodes CASSFYSGVGELFF.

This sequence joins TRBV6-5 and TRBJ2-7, with D possibly matching TRBD2 (6 bases). This CDR3 has 14 residues. Trimming left V 4 bases short and J 6 bases short, with 16 bases between. CDR1 and CDR2 from the germline V gene are MNHEY and SVGAGI. CDR3 residues: CASSWSGARLEQYF. Here the CDR3 DNA reads TGTGCCAGCAGTTGGTCGGGAGCCCGACTCGAGCAGTACTTC.

A single count supports this clone. The chain has TRBV27 and TRBJ1-3; tentatively, D is TRBD1 (6 bases). This CDR3 is 18 amino acids long. The germline CDR1 and CDR2 sequences are MNHEY and SMNVEV (reference sequence). V lost 2 bases to trimming and J lost 0 bases, with 17 bases between them. The CDR3 bases are TGTGCCAGCAGTTTAACGGGGAGGGGGATTTTCTCTGGAAACACCATATATTTT. It codes for CASSLTGRGIFSGNTIYF.

The rearrangement joins TRBV27 to TRBJ1-1; D is uncertain. The V gene's germline CDR1 is MNHEY and CDR2 SMNVEV (reference sequence). The V end lost 2 bases, the J end lost 9 bases, and 13 bases lay between the germline ends. This CDR3 comprises 13 residues. CDR3 sequence reads: CASSLGGTAKAFF. The CDR3 bases are TGTGCCAGCAGTTTAGGTGGAACAGCAAAAGCTTTCTTT.

The J gene is TRBJ2-1, the V gene TRBV7-2, with D perhaps TRBD2 (5 bases). The germline CDR1 and CDR2 sequences are SGHTA and FQGNSA. Trimming pared 1 base from V and 9 bases from J, leaving 13 bases between. The CDR3 loop spans 14 amino acids. The CDR3 nucleotides are TGTGCCAGCAGCTTAGTTATGGGAGTAGTTGAGCAGTTCTTC. Its protein product is CASSLVMGVVEQFF. Drawing the rest from reference TRBV7-2 and TRBJ2-1, the complete variable domain is GAGVSQSPSNKVTEKGKDVELRCDPISGHTALYWYRQSLGQGLEFLIYFQGNSAPDKSGLPSDRFSAERTGGSVSTLTIQRTQQEDSAVYLCASSLVMGVVEQFFGPGTRLTVL.

The chain is built from TRBV19 and TRBJ2-1, with TRBD2 matching 7 bases. Germline trimming cut 0 bases from V and 8 bases from J; bases unmatched to any gene: 7. Germline CDR1 is LNHDA and CDR2 is SQIVND (reference sequence). There are 15 residues in the CDR3. The CDR3 loop reads CASSIDRTSWDEQFF. The CDR3 bases are TGTGCCAGTAGTATAGACAGGACTAGTTGGGATGAGCAGTTCTTC.